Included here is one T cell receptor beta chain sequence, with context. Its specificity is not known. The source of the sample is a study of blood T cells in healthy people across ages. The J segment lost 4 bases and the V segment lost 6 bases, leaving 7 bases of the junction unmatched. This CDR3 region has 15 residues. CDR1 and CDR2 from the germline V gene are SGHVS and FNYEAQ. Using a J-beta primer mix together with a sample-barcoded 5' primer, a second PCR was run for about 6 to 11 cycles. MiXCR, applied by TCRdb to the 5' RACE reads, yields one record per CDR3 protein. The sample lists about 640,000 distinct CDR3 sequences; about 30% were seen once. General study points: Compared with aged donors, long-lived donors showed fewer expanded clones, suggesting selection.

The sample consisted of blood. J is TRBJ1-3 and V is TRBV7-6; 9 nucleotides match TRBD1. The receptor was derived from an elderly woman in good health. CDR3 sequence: CASSPGQGLGNTIYF. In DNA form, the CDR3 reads TGTGCCAGCAGTCCGGGACAGGGTTTGGGAAACACCATATATTTT.